What follows are 27 T cell receptor beta chains derived from one specimen sequenced in a study of T cells after yellow fever vaccination. TCRdb re-called the 5' RACE reads with MiXCR, one entry per CDR3 protein. Of around 610,000 distinct CDR3 sequences listed, about 13% are singletons. The sequencing used PBMCs, collected on the day of the yellow fever booster vaccination. The receptors stem from a man aged 25-45 years who received the YFV17D yellow fever vaccine.

This chain's CDR3 is CSVEGQTGELFF. The CDR3 region has the DNA TGCAGCGTTGAGGGACAGACCGGGGAGCTGTTTTTT. The genes are TRBV29-1 and TRBJ2-2, with 7 bases identical to TRBD1. Per the germline V gene, CDR1 is SQVTM and CDR2 is ANQGSEA. The length of the CDR3 is 12 residues. V lost 3 bases to trimming and J lost 5 bases; unmatched junction nucleotides: 0.

The chain couples TRBV4-2 to TRBJ2-1, with 9 bases fitting TRBD1. CDR3 length equals 16 residues. Germline loops: CDR1 LGHNA, CDR2 YNFKEQ. The ends lost 1 base at V and 6 bases at J; junction bases unmatched: 7. CDR3 sequence (DNA): TGTGCCAGCAGCCAAGTGGGGACAGGGTCCCCCAATGAGCAGTTCTTC. It encodes CASSQVGTGSPNEQFF.

This clonotype was detected a few times. For the CDR3, the DNA is TGCAGCGTTGGTGACGTTGATGAGCAGTTCTTC. This codes for CSVGDVDEQFF. The chain uses TRBV29-1 and TRBJ2-1; D gene uncertain. The CDR3 length is 11 residues. From germline, CDR1 is SQVTM and CDR2 ANQGSEA. V lost 4 bases and J 8 bases, leaving 9 bases between the germline ends.

The chain couples TRBV3-1 to TRBJ2-3; tentatively, D is TRBD1 (5 bases). V was cut by 4 bases and J by 6 bases, with 14 bases left in between. CDR3 length equals 14 residues. Germline assignment: CDR1 LGHDT and CDR2 YNNKEL (reference sequence). CDR3 amino acids: CASSPDPRVDTQYF. The DNA of the CDR3 is TGTGCCAGCAGCCCTGACCCCAGGGTGGATACGCAGTATTTT.

This chain uses TRBV28 with TRBJ2-1; D unresolved. The V end lost 6 bases, the J end lost 2 bases, and 17 bases lay between the germline ends. The CDR3 runs to 16 residues. Germline V lookup: CDR1 MDHEN, CDR2 SYDVKM. DNA for the CDR3: TGTGCCAGCAGCAGCCCAGATCCCCAAACCTACAATGAGCAGTTCTTC. Translating gives CASSSPDPQTYNEQFF.

The genes are TRBV7-8 and TRBJ2-1, with a possible D match to TRBD2 (6 bases). Germline V lookup: CDR1 SGHVS, CDR2 FQNEAQ. V lost 7 bases, J lost 6 bases, and 13 bases lay in between. The CDR3 covers 13 residues. For the CDR3, the DNA is TGTGCCAGCACGAGGGAGGTGCGCAATGAGCAGTTCTTC. It translates to CASTREVRNEQFF.

The V call is TRBV9, the J call TRBJ2-3; no reliable D call. Germline CDR1 is SGDLS and CDR2 is YYNGEE. The CDR3 sequence is 14 residues long. V lost 0 bases and J lost 4, with 9 bases in between. This chain's CDR3 is CASSVGQFPDTQYF. The CDR3 bases are TGTGCCAGCAGCGTAGGCCAGTTCCCAGATACGCAGTATTTT.

This clonotype turned up a few times. CDR3 loop: CAWSAGSENIQYF. CDR3 DNA sequence: TGTGCCTGGAGCGCGGGCAGCGAAAACATTCAGTACTTC. This chain connects TRBV30 to TRBJ2-4; possibly TRBD2 for D (5 bases). Trimming took 3 bases from V and 5 from J, leaving 11 bases between them. CDR3 length: 13 amino acids. CDR1 GTSNPN and CDR2 SVGIG come from the germline V gene (reference sequence).

The rearrangement links TRBV4-1 to TRBJ2-1; 9 bases align to TRBD2. CDR3 length: 22 residues. Trimming took 2 bases from V and 2 from J; bases not matched to a gene: 22. Germline assignment: CDR1 MGHRA and CDR2 YSYEKL. The CDR3 nucleotides are TGCGCCAGCAGCCAATGGCAAGCGGCTAGCGGGGAACAACCTCGAACCTACAATGAGCAGTTCTTC. It encodes CASSQWQAASGEQPRTYNEQFF.

The chain has TRBV3-1 and TRBJ1-1; D not resolved. The CDR3 length is 13 residues. Trimming took 3 bases from V and 6 from J, leaving 11 bases between them. Germline CDR1 and CDR2: LGHDT and YNNKEL (reference sequence). The CDR3 nucleotides read TGTGCCAGCAGCCATGACCCGGGTGCTGAAGCTTTCTTT. Protein sequence: CASSHDPGAEAFF.

The chain links TRBV15 to TRBJ2-1; D is perhaps TRBD2 (5 bases). The V and J ends lost 3 bases and 6 bases respectively, with 18 bases between them. CDR3 size: 16 residues. The germline CDR1 and CDR2 sequences are LNHNV and YYDKDF (reference sequence). The CDR3 sequence: CATSRETRGRGNEQFF. As DNA, the CDR3 is TGTGCCACCAGCAGGGAGACCCGAGGCCGGGGCAATGAGCAGTTCTTC.

Only a few counts were recorded for this clonotype. This chain links TRBV6-5 with TRBJ2-3; 8 positions match TRBD2. The germline V gene has CDR1 MNHEY and CDR2 SVGAGI. The CDR3 runs 15 residues. V trimming: 4 bases; J trimming: 3 bases; junction bases outside the gene matches: 6. The CDR3: CASSSPGTRTDTQYF. CDR3 bases: TGTGCCAGCAGTTCCCCAGGGACTAGGACAGATACGCAGTATTTT.

The chain is built from TRBV14 and TRBJ2-7; D remains ambiguous. Germline assignment: CDR1 SGHDN and CDR2 FVKESK. The CDR3 length is 15 residues. Deletions cut 2 bases from V and 0 bases from J, with 11 bases between. The chain's CDR3 is CASSQLYPDSYEQYF. In nucleotides, the CDR3 is TGTGCCAGCAGCCAACTGTATCCGGACTCCTACGAGCAGTACTTC.

CDR3 region: CASSQLAGDTQYF. CDR3 DNA sequence: TGCGCCAGCAGCCAATTAGCGGGAGATACGCAGTATTTT. The chain employs TRBV4-3 and TRBJ2-3; TRBD2 agrees at 7 bases. Germline V gene lookup returns CDR1 LGHNA and CDR2 YSLEER. CDR3 length equals 13 residues. The V segment lost 2 bases and the J segment 5 bases; nucleotides outside the gene matches: 1.

The chain carries TRBV6-5 and TRBJ1-6; D unresolved. The CDR3 extends over 13 amino acids. Trimming removed 5 bases at V and 10 bases at J, with 12 bases between. CDR1 is MNHEY, CDR2 SVGAGI, per germline. CDR3 DNA: TGTGCCAGCAGTCCCCCAGGAGAGTCACCCCTCCACTTT. Its protein is CASSPPGESPLHF.

The gene calls are TRBV27 and TRBJ2-2; 7 nucleotides agree with TRBD2. CDR1 is MNHEY, CDR2 SMNVEV, per germline (reference sequence). The length of the CDR3 is 16 residues. Germline trimming cut 3 bases from V and 2 bases from J; bases unmatched to any gene: 6. CDR3 coding DNA: TGTGCCAGCAGTTTTGAGGGAGGGCTTAACACCGGGGAGCTGTTTTTT. Its protein is CASSFEGGLNTGELFF.

This clonotype came up a few times. The CDR3 here is CAGQGAGEQFF. The CDR3 DNA reads TGTGCCGGACAGGGGGCCGGTGAGCAGTTCTTC. The gene calls are TRBV30 and TRBJ2-1, with TRBD1 identical over 11 bases. Germline V lookup: CDR1 GTSNPN, CDR2 SVGIG (reference sequence). CDR3 size: 11 residues. The junction had 3 bases not matched to a gene; V was cut back by 8 bases and J by 9 bases.

This clonotype was detected many times. The V gene is TRBV12-3 or TRBV12-4, the J gene TRBJ2-1, with D maybe TRBD2 (5 bases). Trimming stripped 0 bases from V and 9 bases from J, with 18 bases between. The CDR3 is 16 amino acids. CDR3 DNA sequence: TGTGCCAGCAGTTTAGCGGGAGCTCAACCTGTGGGTGAGCAGTTCTTC. Its protein product is CASSLAGAQPVGEQFF.

The V gene is TRBV28, the J gene TRBJ2-7; D perhaps matches TRBD1 (6 bases). The germline V gene has CDR1 MDHEN and CDR2 SYDVKM. The V gene lost 7 bases and the J gene lost 2 bases, with 12 bases spanning the gap. The CDR3 spans 13 residues. The CDR3 bases are TGTGCCAGCACCCTGTCAGGGGCCTACGAGCAGTACTTC. Protein sequence: CASTLSGAYEQYF.

This clonotype was counted only a few times. V is TRBV12-3 or TRBV12-4 and J is TRBJ1-2, with TRBD1 identical over 7 bases. CDR3 length: 14 residues. V lost 8 bases and J lost 5; bases outside the gene matches: 11. The CDR3 bases are TGTGCCAGCGGGGCCGGCAGGGGGAAGTATGGCTACACCTTC. This codes for CASGAGRGKYGYTF.

This chain links TRBV28 with TRBJ2-1; TRBD2 might be the D (6 bases). The CDR3 has 15 amino acids. V dropped 4 bases and J dropped 8 bases, with 18 bases sitting between them. CDR1 and CDR2 (germline): MDHEN, SYDVKM. This CDR3 reads CASSSRGIGGDEQFF. DNA for the CDR3: TGTGCCAGCAGTTCGCGCGGTATCGGGGGAGATGAGCAGTTCTTC.

This clonotype has only a few counts. The chain has TRBV7-6 and TRBJ2-7; 11 bases are shared with TRBD1. Germline V gives CDR1 SGHVS, CDR2 FNYEAQ. The CDR3 extends over 17 amino acids. The V and J ends lost 1 base and 6 bases, in that order; junction bases with no gene match: 11. CDR3 residues: CASSLGRGTGGKGEQYF. The CDR3 DNA follows: TGTGCCAGCAGCTTAGGGCGAGGGACAGGGGGAAAGGGCGAGCAGTACTTC.

In this sample, this clonotype turned up many times. The J gene is TRBJ2-3, the V gene TRBV9, with 7 positions matching TRBD2. The CDR3 has 14 residues. V lost 4 bases, J lost 0 bases, and 2 bases stayed unmatched. CDR1 is SGDLS, CDR2 YYNGEE, per germline. The CDR3 protein is CASSRSGSTDTQYF. In DNA, the CDR3 is TGTGCCAGCAGCCGTAGCGGGAGCACAGATACGCAGTATTTT.

This clonotype was detected only once. This rearrangement joins TRBV29-1 to TRBJ2-3; D is perhaps TRBD2 (6 bases). The CDR3 spans 13 residues. CDR1 and CDR2 (germline): SQVTM, ANQGSEA. V lost 8 bases to trimming and J lost 2 bases, with 14 bases between them. CDR3 residues: CSLTRDDTDTQYF. CDR3 coding DNA: TGCAGCCTCACGCGGGACGACACAGATACGCAGTATTTT.

This clonotype has more than one count but fewer than ten. This chain uses TRBV29-1 with TRBJ2-1; tentatively, D is TRBD2 (6 bases). CDR3 length: 15 residues. CDR1 is SQVTM, CDR2 ANQGSEA, per germline. Trimming took 7 bases from V and 4 from J, leaving 20 bases between them. The CDR3 region is CSADTRDSAYNEQFF. The CDR3 DNA is TGCAGCGCGGATACTCGGGACTCCGCTTACAATGAGCAGTTCTTC.

This clonotype was recorded a few times. V gene TRBV6-5 combines with J gene TRBJ2-1; D could derive from TRBD1 or TRBD2 (5 bases each). V was cut by 6 bases and J by 0 bases, with 21 bases left in between. Germline V gene sequence: CDR1 MNHEY, CDR2 SVGAGI. This CDR3 contains 18 residues. The CDR3 loop reads CASSHGTLHLSSYNEQFF. CDR3 nucleotides: TGTGCCAGCAGCCATGGGACCCTCCATCTAAGCTCCTACAATGAGCAGTTCTTC.

V gene TRBV7-9 combines with J gene TRBJ2-3; D ambiguous. V was pared by 1 base and J by 3 bases, with 11 bases between. Germline lookup yields CDR1 SEHNR and CDR2 FQNEAQ (reference sequence). CDR3 size: 15 residues. The CDR3 DNA reads as TGTGCCAGCAGCTTAGGGGGTCCTGGGACAGATACGCAGTATTTT. Its translation is CASSLGGPGTDTQYF. Variable domain in full (rest from reference TRBV7-9 and TRBJ2-3): DTGVSQNPRHKITKRGQNVTFRCDPISEHNRLYWYRQTLGQGPEFLTYFQNEAQLEKSRLLSDRFSAERPKGSFSTLEIQRTEQGDSAMYLCASSLGGPGTDTQYFGPGTRLTVL.